These 10 T cell receptor beta chains originate from one sample sequenced in a study of T cells in Graves' hyperthyroidism and ophthalmopathy. Amplification of TCR beta CDR3 regions was performed using RNA transcripts as template. The study used the HTBI primer set for a first-round RT-PCR of the TCR CDR3. MiXCR, run by TCRdb on the multiplex PCR reads, gives a single entry per CDR3 protein. The sample shows some 740,000 distinct CDR3 sequences, less than 15% of them seen only once. The sample comprised blood. The origin of the receptors is a woman aged 18-35 years with Graves' hyperthyroidism.

The rearrangement uses TRBV24-1 and TRBJ2-2; D gene uncertain. Trimming cost V 6 bases and J 4 bases, with 8 bases left between them. The CDR3 spans 13 residues. Germline V gene data show CDR1 as KGHDR and CDR2 as SFDVKD. CDR3 protein: CATSRQVTGELFF. DNA for the CDR3: TGTGCCACCAGTCGGCAGGTCACCGGGGAGCTGTTTTTT.

This clonotype was seen a single time. CDR3 nucleotide sequence: TGTGCCAGCTCACCGGGACAGGGGAATAAGCAGTTCTTC. Amino acids: CASSPGQGNKQFF. V is TRBV18 and J is TRBJ2-1; TRBD1 agrees at 10 bases. V lost 3 bases to trimming and J lost 11 bases; unmatched junction nucleotides: 4. CDR1 and CDR2 (germline): KGHSH, LQKENI. The CDR3 sequence is 13 residues long.

This clonotype has at least ten counts. The chain joins TRBV10-3 to TRBJ2-7, with TRBD2 identical over 8 bases. The CDR3 has 14 amino acids. Unmatched junction bases numbered 13, after V lost 6 bases and J lost 9 bases. Germline V gene lookup returns CDR1 ENHRY and CDR2 SYGVKD. This chain's CDR3 is CAIRRQGREEVQYF. DNA of the CDR3: TGTGCCATCAGGCGTCAGGGGCGGGAGGAGGTGCAGTACTTC.

This clonotype was picked up many times. This chain connects TRBV7-2 to TRBJ1-5, with D possibly matching TRBD1 (5 bases). Trimming left V 5 bases short and J 1 base short, with 12 bases between. The germline CDR1 and CDR2 sequences are SGHTA and FQGNSA. The CDR3 loop spans 15 amino acids. CDR3 bases: TGTGCCAGCAGCCTGGGACTTTCCAGCAATCAGCCCCAGCATTTT. It codes for CASSLGLSSNQPQHF.

This clonotype was found a few times. The J gene is TRBJ2-5, the V gene TRBV5-1; unclear D gene. Trimming cost V 1 base and J 5 bases, with 9 bases left between them. CDR1 and CDR2 from the germline V gene are SGHRS and YFSETQ. This CDR3 contains 13 residues. This chain's CDR3 is CASSLIPRETQYF. For the CDR3, the DNA is TGCGCCAGCAGCTTGATTCCGAGGGAGACCCAGTACTTC.

The chain couples TRBV29-1 to TRBJ2-1; D call uncertain. The ends were cut back, 7 bases at V and 8 bases at J, with 15 bases in the middle. This CDR3 is built from 12 residues. From germline, CDR1 is SQVTM and CDR2 ANQGSEA. CDR3 nucleotides: TGCAGCGCCGACTGGCTAAGGGATGAGCAGTTCTTC. This translates into CSADWLRDEQFF.

This chain joins TRBV6-1 and TRBJ2-5; TRBD2 agrees at 8 bases. CDR3 length: 13 residues. V lost 6 bases, J lost 4 bases, and 4 bases stayed unmatched. From germline, CDR1 is MNHNS and CDR2 SASEGT. Here the CDR3 DNA reads TGTGCCAGCAGGGGTAGCGGGACAGAGACCCAGTACTTC. Amino acid sequence: CASRGSGTETQYF.

This clonotype has more than one count but fewer than ten. The chain employs TRBV12-3 or TRBV12-4 and TRBJ2-7, with a tentative D call TRBD2 (6 bases). CDR3 length: 17 residues. Trimming cost V 1 base and J 5 bases, with 21 bases left between them. CDR3 sequence (DNA): TGTGCCAGCAGTTTAGGGGGCTGGGGGGAGTTCACCCACGAGCAGTACTTC. It encodes CASSLGGWGEFTHEQYF.

This clonotype was detected many times. This rearrangement joins TRBV2 to TRBJ1-1; 9 bases match TRBD1. The trim removed 6 bases at V and 3 bases at J, leaving 2 bases unmatched. The CDR3 totals 13 residues. Germline assignment: CDR1 SNHLY and CDR2 FYNNEI. This chain's CDR3 is CASRWDRDTEAFF. The CDR3 DNA follows: TGTGCCAGCAGATGGGACAGGGACACTGAAGCTTTCTTT.

This clonotype was counted once. Just one base apart from a much larger clone, this may be a read error. This rearrangement joins TRBV13 to TRBJ2-7; D is ambiguous. The CDR3 length is 12 residues. CDR1 and CDR2 from the germline V gene are PRHDT and FYEKMQ (reference sequence). The CDR3 sequence is CASSVGNAEQYF. As DNA, the CDR3 is TGTGCCAGCAGCGTAGGTAACGCTGAGCAGTACTTC.